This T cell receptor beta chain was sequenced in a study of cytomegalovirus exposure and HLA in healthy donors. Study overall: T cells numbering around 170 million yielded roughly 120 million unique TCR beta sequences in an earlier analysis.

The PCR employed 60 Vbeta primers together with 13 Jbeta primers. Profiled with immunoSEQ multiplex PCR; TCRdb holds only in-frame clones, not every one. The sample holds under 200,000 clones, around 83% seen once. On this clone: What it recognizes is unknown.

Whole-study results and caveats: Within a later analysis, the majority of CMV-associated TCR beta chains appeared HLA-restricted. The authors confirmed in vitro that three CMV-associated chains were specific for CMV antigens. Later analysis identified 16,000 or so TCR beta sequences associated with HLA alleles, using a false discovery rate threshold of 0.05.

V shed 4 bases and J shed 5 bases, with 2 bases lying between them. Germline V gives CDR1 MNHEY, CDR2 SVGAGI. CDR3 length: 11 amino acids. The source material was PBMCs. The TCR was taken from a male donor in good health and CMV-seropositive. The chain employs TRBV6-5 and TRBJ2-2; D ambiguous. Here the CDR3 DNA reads TGTGCCAGCAGTTCGACCGGGGAGCTGTTTTTT. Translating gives CASSSTGELFF.